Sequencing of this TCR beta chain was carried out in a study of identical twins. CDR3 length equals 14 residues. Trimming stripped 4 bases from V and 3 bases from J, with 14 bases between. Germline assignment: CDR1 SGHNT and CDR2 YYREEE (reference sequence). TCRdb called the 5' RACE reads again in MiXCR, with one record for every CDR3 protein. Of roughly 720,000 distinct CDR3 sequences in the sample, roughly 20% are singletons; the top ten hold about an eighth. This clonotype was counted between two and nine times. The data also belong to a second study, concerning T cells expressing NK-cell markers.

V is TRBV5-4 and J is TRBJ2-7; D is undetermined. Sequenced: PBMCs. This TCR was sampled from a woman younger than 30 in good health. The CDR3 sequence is CASSPITDRYEQYF. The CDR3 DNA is TGTGCCAGCAGCCCGATAACCGACCGCTACGAGCAGTACTTC.